A selection of T cell receptor beta chains follows, all from one sample in a study of blood T cell repertoires in COVID-19. This table comes from immunoSEQ multiplex PCR, and its TCRdb copy is limited to in-frame clones, with some not included. The repertoire has a few hundred thousand clones, about 88% of them found once; the top ten carry over 2.5%. Sequences were obtained from peripheral blood. These receptors were taken from a human donor in a cohort sampled during active COVID-19. Both conserved end residues are part of each CDR3. D genes are given only for firm matches. A row's size may be missing; if present it is once, few, many or a size class.

d_call	v_call	j_call	clone_size	cdr3_aa	cdr3_nt
NA	TRBV7-2	TRBJ1-3	once	CASSPRIGYSGNTIYF	TGTGCCAGCAGCCCGAGGATCGGATACTCTGGAAACACCATATATTTT
TRBD1	TRBV5-1	TRBJ2-5	NA	CASSSKTGEETQYF	TGCGCCAGCAGCTCGAAGACAGGGGAAGAGACCCAGTACTTC
TRBD2	TRBV7-2	TRBJ2-3	NA	CASRSKIAGGTDTQYF	TGTGCCAGCAGGTCCAAGATAGCGGGGGGTACAGATACGCAGTATTTT
NA	TRBV29-1	TRBJ2-1	NA	CSVSKGRGDEQFF	TGCAGCGTCTCGAAGGGGCGCGGCGATGAGCAGTTCTTC
NA	TRBV19	TRBJ1-2	NA	CASSQGGNYGYTF	TGTGCCAGTAGCCAGGGCGGAAACTATGGCTACACCTTC
NA	TRBV28	TRBJ2-3	NA	CASRAPSTDTQYF	TGTGCCAGCAGAGCACCTAGCACAGATACGCAGTATTTT
NA	TRBV4-1	TRBJ1-3	NA	CASSPTAGENFSGNTIYF	TGCGCCAGCAGCCCCACGGCAGGGGAGAATTTCTCTGGAAACACCATATATTTT
TRBD1	TRBV7-3	TRBJ1-1	NA	CASRHPRTGDIEAFF	TGTGCCAGCAGACACCCCAGGACAGGAGATATTGAAGCTTTCTTT
TRBD2	TRBV4-2	TRBJ2-3	NA	CASSQVTSGRDVGSADTQYF	TGTGCCAGCAGCCAAGTGACTAGCGGGAGGGACGTTGGGTCCGCAGATACGCAGTATTTT
NA	TRBV9	TRBJ2-6	NA	CASSLQANSGANVLTF	TGTGCCAGCAGTTTGCAGGCCAACTCTGGGGCCAACGTCCTGACTTTC
TRBD2	TRBV7-2	TRBJ2-7	NA	CASSLESGGRYEQYF	TGTGCCAGCAGCTTAGAAAGCGGGGGGCGCTACGAGCAGTACTTC
NA	TRBV5-3	TRBJ2-1	NA	CARSLEGEGENEQFF	TGTGCCAGAAGCTTAGAGGGGGAGGGGGAAAATGAGCAGTTCTTC
NA	TRBV5-1	TRBJ2-2	NA	CASSLDGGALNTGELFF	TGCGCCAGCAGCTTGGATGGAGGGGCTCTAAACACCGGGGAGCTGTTTTTT
TRBD1	TRBV11-3	TRBJ2-7	NA	CASSTGTGKNEQYF	TGTGCCAGCAGCACGGGGACAGGGAAGAACGAGCAGTACTTC
NA	TRBV5-6	TRBJ2-7	few	CASSLGDLPYEQYF	TGTGCCAGCAGCTTGGGGGACTTGCCCTACGAGCAGTACTTC
NA	TRBV5-1	TRBJ1-4	once	CASSLGRRPWDDEKLFF	TGCGCCAGCAGCTTAGGCAGGAGGCCGTGGGATGATGAAAAACTGTTTTTT
NA	TRBV7-8	TRBJ1-2	NA	CASSSQGYYGYTF	TGTGCCAGCAGCTCCCAGGGGTACTATGGCTACACCTTC
TRBD1	TRBV2	TRBJ1-2	NA	CASSDRQGALDGYTF	TGTGCCAGCAGTGACCGGCAGGGGGCCCTGGATGGCTACACCTTC
NA	TRBV11-2	TRBJ2-7	NA	CASSLDRSYEQYF	TGTGCCAGCAGCTTGGACAGATCCTACGAGCAGTACTTC
NA	TRBV6-5	TRBJ2-7	once	CATSGYLYEQYF	TGTGCCACCTCAGGGTATCTCTACGAGCAGTACTTC
NA	TRBV4-1	TRBJ1-6	NA	CASSQRTVDNSPLHF	TGCGCCAGCAGCCAACGGACTGTAGATAATTCACCCCTCCACTTT
NA	TRBV24-1	TRBJ1-4	NA	CATSEHRDGNEKLFF	TGTGCCACCAGTGAACACAGGGATGGTAATGAAAAACTGTTTTTT
TRBD1	TRBV30	TRBJ1-5	few	CASTTGDGQPQHF	TGTGCCTCAACGACAGGGGATGGTCAGCCCCAGCATTTT
TRBD2	TRBV20-1	TRBJ2-7	NA	CSASTAGVFSYEQYF	TGCAGTGCTAGTACGGCGGGGGTCTTCTCCTACGAGCAGTACTTC
NA	TRBV11-3	TRBJ2-3	NA	CASSLDGEEDTQYF	TGTGCCAGCAGCTTAGATGGGGAGGAAGATACGCAGTATTTT
NA	TRBV30	TRBJ2-3	NA	CAWSLGLGTDTQYF	TGTGCCTGGAGTCTGGGGCTGGGCACAGATACGCAGTATTTT
TRBD2	TRBV3-1/TRBV3-2	TRBJ2-5	once	CASSQDSGGASENQYF	TGTGCCAGCAGCCAAGATAGCGGGGGGGCGAGTGAGAACCAGTACTTC
NA	TRBV10-3	TRBJ1-1	NA	CATNKGGDTEAFF	TGTGCCACGAACAAAGGGGGTGACACTGAAGCTTTCTTT
NA	TRBV4-2	TRBJ1-2	NA	CASSRDIGGAGLSYGYTF	TGTGCCAGCAGCCGCGATATCGGGGGAGCGGGGTTAAGCTATGGCTACACCTTC
NA	TRBV28	TRBJ1-4	NA	CASSLLPEVGDEKLFF	TGTGCCAGCAGTTTGCTGCCTGAGGTTGGAGATGAAAAACTGTTTTTT
TRBD2	TRBV25-1	TRBJ2-3	few	CASSGRLRDYYTDTQYF	TGTGCCAGCAGTGGCCGCCTCCGGGACTACTACACAGATACGCAGTATTTT
NA	TRBV12-3/TRBV12-4	TRBJ2-7	NA	CASSFGENEQYF	TGTGCCAGCAGTTTTGGAGAAAACGAGCAGTACTTC
TRBD1	TRBV10-3	TRBJ2-7	once	CATDRGIVPYEQYF	TGTGCCACCGACAGGGGGATAGTCCCCTACGAGCAGTACTTC
TRBD2	TRBV7-3	TRBJ2-5	NA	CASSESGGETQYF	TGTGCCAGCAGTGAAAGCGGGGGGGAGACCCAGTACTTC
NA	TRBV9	TRBJ1-4	few	CASSVTGEKLFF	TGTGCCAGCAGCGTAACGGGGGAAAAACTGTTTTTT
TRBD1	TRBV5-1	TRBJ1-1	NA	CASSLGSGGKTEAFF	TGCGCCAGCAGCTTGGGGTCAGGGGGCAAAACTGAAGCTTTCTTT
TRBD2	TRBV7-2	TRBJ2-3	NA	CASSQHRTSYTDTQYF	TGTGCCAGCAGCCAACATCGGACTAGCTACACAGATACGCAGTATTTT
NA	TRBV6-5	TRBJ2-1	NA	CAVGTPADEQFF	TGTGCCGTCGGGACTCCGGCCGATGAGCAGTTCTTC
NA	TRBV7-2	TRBJ2-2	NA	CASILGTRNTGELFF	TGTGCCAGCATCCTCGGGACACGGAACACCGGGGAGCTGTTTTTT
NA	TRBV18	TRBJ1-1	NA	CASSGKTGITLTEAFF	TGTGCCAGCTCAGGGAAAACAGGAATTACCCTCACTGAAGCTTTCTTT
TRBD2	TRBV18	TRBJ2-7	NA	CASSPGLAAYEQYF	TGTGCCAGCTCACCGGGACTAGCGGCCTACGAGCAGTACTTC
NA	TRBV28	TRBJ2-2	NA	CASRGAWTGELFF	TGTGCCAGCCGTGGGGCATGGACCGGGGAGCTGTTTTTT
NA	TRBV5-1	TRBJ1-1	NA	CASSSWGMGTEAFF	TGCGCCAGCAGCTCTTGGGGCATGGGTACTGAAGCTTTCTTT
TRBD2	TRBV25-1	TRBJ2-3	NA	CASSGGELAGAYSDTQYF	TGTGCCAGCAGTGGGGGAGAACTAGCGGGAGCTTATTCTGATACGCAGTATTTT
NA	TRBV29-1	TRBJ1-1	NA	CSVSWTVNTEAFF	TGCAGCGTGTCATGGACAGTAAACACTGAAGCTTTCTTT
NA	TRBV5-4	TRBJ1-1	once	CASSLDPRGTEAFF	TGTGCCAGCAGCTTGGACCCGCGGGGAACTGAAGCTTTCTTT
NA	TRBV19	TRBJ2-1	NA	CASSIDTSGLHNEQFF	TGTGCCAGTAGTATAGATACGAGCGGGCTTCACAATGAGCAGTTCTTC
TRBD1	TRBV7-3	TRBJ1-5	NA	CASSRDRGVPNQPQHF	TGTGCCAGCAGCCGGGACAGGGGGGTACCCAATCAGCCCCAGCATTTT
NA	TRBV7-9	TRBJ1-1	NA	CASGTQGFPEAFF	TGTGCCAGCGGAACTCAGGGTTTCCCTGAAGCTTTCTTT
TRBD2	TRBV7-2	TRBJ2-3	once	CASRPGTSYTDTQYF	TGTGCCAGCAGGCCCGGGACTAGTTACACAGATACGCAGTATTTT
NA	TRBV4-1	TRBJ2-1	NA	CASSLRGTDYNEQFF	TGCGCCAGCAGCCTCCGGGGGACCGACTACAATGAGCAGTTCTTC
TRBD2	TRBV4-1	TRBJ2-2	once	CASSSPPGLAGERANTGELFF	TGCGCCAGCAGCTCCCCACCGGGACTAGCGGGAGAAAGGGCGAACACCGGGGAGCTGTTTTTT
NA	TRBV28	TRBJ1-4	once	CASSRDREKLFF	TGTGCCAGCAGTCGTGACAGGGAAAAACTGTTTTTT
TRBD1	TRBV12-3/TRBV12-4	TRBJ2-5	NA	CASRNRGETQYF	TGTGCCAGCAGAAACAGGGGAGAGACCCAGTACTTC
NA	TRBV11-2	TRBJ1-4	NA	CASTPGGPTPHNEKLFF	TGTGCCAGCACCCCGGGAGGCCCCACACCCCATAATGAAAAACTGTTTTTT